Here is one T cell receptor (beta chain) with its context. A much larger clone differs from this one at a single base, so this may be a read error. TCRdb redid the calling of the reads with MiXCR, one entry per CDR3 protein. The table shows fewer than 700,000 distinct CDR3 sequences, with approximately 25% occurring only once. The data originate from a study of T cell repertoires in cytomegalovirus infection. Turning to the study itself: Matching HLA type, along with CMV infection, was indicated by public TCR beta signatures.

The CDR3 contains 14 residues. Germline CDR1 is MGHRA and CDR2 is YSYEKL. The V and J ends lost 1 base and 1 base respectively, with 7 bases between them. The chain recombines TRBV4-1 with TRBJ1-1; possibly TRBD1 for D (6 bases). The sequencing input was CD8+ T cells from PBMCs. This sequence was found in a human donor in good health (CMV status not recorded). Some clones in this sample may be carry-over from other donors' samples. CDR3 sequence: CASSQATGNTEAFF. CDR3 bases: TGCGCCAGCAGCCAAGCGACAGGGAACACTGAAGCTTTCTTT.